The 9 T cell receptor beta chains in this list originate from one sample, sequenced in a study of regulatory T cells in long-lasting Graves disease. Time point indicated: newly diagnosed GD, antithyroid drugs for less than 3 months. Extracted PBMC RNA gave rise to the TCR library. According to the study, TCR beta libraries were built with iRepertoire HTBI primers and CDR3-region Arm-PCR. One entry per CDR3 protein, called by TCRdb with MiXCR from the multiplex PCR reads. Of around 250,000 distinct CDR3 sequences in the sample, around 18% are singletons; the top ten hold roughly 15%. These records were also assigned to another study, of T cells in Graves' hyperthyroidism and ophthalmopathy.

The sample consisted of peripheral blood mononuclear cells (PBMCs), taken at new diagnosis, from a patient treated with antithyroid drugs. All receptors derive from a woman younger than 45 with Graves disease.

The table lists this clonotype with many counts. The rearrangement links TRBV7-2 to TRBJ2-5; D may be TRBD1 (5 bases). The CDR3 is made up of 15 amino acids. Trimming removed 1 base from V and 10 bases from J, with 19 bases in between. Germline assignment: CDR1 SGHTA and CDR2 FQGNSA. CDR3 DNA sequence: TGTGCCAGCAGCTTAGGAGACAGCAACCTTGTGGGCCAGTACTTC. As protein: CASSLGDSNLVGQYF. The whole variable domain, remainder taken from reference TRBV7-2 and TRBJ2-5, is GAGVSQSPSNKVTEKGKDVELRCDPISGHTALYWYRQSLGQGLEFLIYFQGNSAPDKSGLPSDRFSAERTGGSVSTLTIQRTQQEDSAVYLCASSLGDSNLVGQYFGPGTRLLVL.

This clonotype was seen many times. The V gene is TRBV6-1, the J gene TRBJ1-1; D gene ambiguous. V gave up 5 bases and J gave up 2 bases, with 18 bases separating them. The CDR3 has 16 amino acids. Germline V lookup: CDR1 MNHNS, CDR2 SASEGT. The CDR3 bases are TGTGCCAGCAGTACGAACCCTCGAGGGTTAAACACTGAAGCTTTCTTT. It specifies CASSTNPRGLNTEAFF.

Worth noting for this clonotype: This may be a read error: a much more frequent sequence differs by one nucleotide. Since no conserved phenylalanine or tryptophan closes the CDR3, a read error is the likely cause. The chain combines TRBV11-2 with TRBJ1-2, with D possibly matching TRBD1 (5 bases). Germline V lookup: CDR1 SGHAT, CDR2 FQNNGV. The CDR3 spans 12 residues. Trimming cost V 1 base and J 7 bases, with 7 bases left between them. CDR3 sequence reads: CASSLGGVGYTL. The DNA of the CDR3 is TGTGCCAGCAGCTTAGGAGGGGTTGGCTACACCTTG.

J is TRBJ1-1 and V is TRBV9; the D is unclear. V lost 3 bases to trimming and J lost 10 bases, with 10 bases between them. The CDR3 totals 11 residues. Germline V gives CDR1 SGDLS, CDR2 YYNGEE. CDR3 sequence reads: CASSGEGRAFF. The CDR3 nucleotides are TGTGCCAGCAGCGGGGAAGGGCGAGCTTTCTTT.

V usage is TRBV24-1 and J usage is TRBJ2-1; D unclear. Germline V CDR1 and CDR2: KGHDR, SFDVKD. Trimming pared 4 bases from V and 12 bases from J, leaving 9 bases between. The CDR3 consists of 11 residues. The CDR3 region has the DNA TGTGCCACCAGTGAGGGGTCCCGGCAGTTCTTC. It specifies CATSEGSRQFF.

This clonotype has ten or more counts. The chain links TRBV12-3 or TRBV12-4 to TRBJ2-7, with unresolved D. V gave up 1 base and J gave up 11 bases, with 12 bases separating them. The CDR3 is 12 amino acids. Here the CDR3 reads CASSLGSTVEYF. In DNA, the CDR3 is TGTGCCAGCAGTTTAGGCTCAACCGTTGAGTACTTC.

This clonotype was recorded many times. CDR3 sequence (DNA): TGCAGTGCTCTACAAGGAGGAAGCTATGGCTACACCTTC. Translation: CSALQGGSYGYTF. The chain couples TRBV20-1 to TRBJ1-2; D is unclear. The CDR3 runs 13 residues. V was pared by 5 bases and J by 4 bases, with 14 bases between. Germline loops: CDR1 DFQATT, CDR2 SNEGSKA (reference sequence).

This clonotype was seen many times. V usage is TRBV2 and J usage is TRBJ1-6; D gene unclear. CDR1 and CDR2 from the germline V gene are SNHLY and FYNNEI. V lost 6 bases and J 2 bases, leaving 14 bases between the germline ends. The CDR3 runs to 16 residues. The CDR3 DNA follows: TGTGCCAGCAGGGGCGGCTGGCAAACCTATAATTCACCCCTCCACTTT. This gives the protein CASRGGWQTYNSPLHF. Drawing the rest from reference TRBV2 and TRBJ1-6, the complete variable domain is EPEVTQTPSHQVTQMGQEVILRCVPISNHLYFYWYRQILGQKVEFLVSFYNNEISEKSEIFDDQFSVERPDGSNFTLKIRSTKLEDSAMYFCASRGGWQTYNSPLHFGNGTRLTVT.

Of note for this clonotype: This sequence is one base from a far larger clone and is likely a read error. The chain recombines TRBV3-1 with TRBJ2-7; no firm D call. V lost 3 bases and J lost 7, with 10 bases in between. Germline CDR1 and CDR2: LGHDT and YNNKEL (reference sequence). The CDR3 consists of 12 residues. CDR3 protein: CASSHESNEQYF. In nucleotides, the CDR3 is TGTGCCAGCAGCCATGAGAGCAATGAGCAGTACTTC.